The 22 T cell receptor beta chains below were found in one sample sequenced in a study of T cell responses to AZD1222 COVID-19 vaccine. Profiling relied on immunoSEQ multiplex PCR, and the TCRdb table lists in-frame clones only, not all of them. The sample records just under 95,000 clones, under 90% being singletons. Sequencing used peripheral blood, obtained on day 0 of AZD1222 vaccination. Receptors originate from an adult in good health.

This clone showed up just a few times. The J gene is TRBJ1-1, the V gene TRBV7-9; D possibly corresponds to TRBD1 (6 bases). The CDR3 loop spans 18 amino acids. Per germline, CDR1 SEHNR and CDR2 FQNEAQ (reference sequence). Trimming stripped 2 bases from V and 1 base from J, with 20 bases between. CDR3 DNA sequence: TGTGCCAGCAGCTTATGGCCCAGGGGCGCGGCGGGGAACACTGAAGCTTTCTTT. Amino acids: CASSLWPRGAAGNTEAFF. The full variable domain, its missing parts supplied by reference TRBV7-9 and TRBJ1-1, is DTGVSQNPRHKITKRGQNVTFRCDPISEHNRLYWYRQTLGQGPEFLTYFQNEAQLEKSRLLSDRFSAERPKGSFSTLEIQRTEQGDSAMYLCASSLWPRGAAGNTEAFFGQGTRLTVV.

V and J are TRBV28 and TRBJ2-7, with TRBD1 identical over 11 bases. The germline gives CDR1 MDHEN, CDR2 SYDVKM. The CDR3 spans 17 residues. V gave up 7 bases and J gave up 2 bases; unmatched junction bases: 13. This CDR3 reads CASNAGTGGIKAYEQYF. The DNA of the CDR3 is TGTGCCAGCAACGCCGGGACAGGGGGGATAAAAGCCTACGAGCAGTACTTC.

This chain uses TRBV5-1 with TRBJ1-3; the match to TRBD1 covers 7 bases. Germline V gene sequence: CDR1 SGHRS, CDR2 YFSETQ. The junction had 8 bases not matched to a gene; V was cut back by 4 bases and J by 4 bases. The CDR3 has 15 amino acids. The chain's CDR3 is CASSVPTGDGNTIYF. CDR3 DNA sequence: TGCGCCAGCAGCGTACCCACAGGGGACGGAAACACCATATATTTT.

V is TRBV10-3 and J is TRBJ1-2; D is uncertain. CDR3 length: 14 amino acids. Deletions cut 5 bases from V and 3 bases from J, with 13 bases between. Germline V gene lookup returns CDR1 ENHRY and CDR2 SYGVKD. The CDR3 DNA reads as TGTGCCATCAGTAGTTACAGCGGGGACTATGGCTACACCTTC. Translated: CAISSYSGDYGYTF.

The chain uses TRBV7-9 and TRBJ1-1; 8 bases match TRBD1. Per the germline V gene, CDR1 is SEHNR and CDR2 is FQNEAQ (reference sequence). Unmatched junction bases numbered 7, after V lost 3 bases and J lost 1 base. CDR3 length: 16 amino acids. In DNA, the CDR3 is TGTGCCAGCAGCTTTTCCCGGACAGGGAGGAACACTGAAGCTTTCTTT. Its translation is CASSFSRTGRNTEAFF.

This chain links TRBV6-5 with TRBJ2-5; tentative D call: TRBD1 (6 bases). V lost 6 bases, J lost 5 bases, and 16 bases lay in between. CDR1 and CDR2 (germline): MNHEY, SVGAGI. The CDR3 length is 14 residues. CDR3 in DNA: TGTGCCAGCAGGATTGCAGGGGCCGGCGAGACCCAGTACTTC. It codes for CASRIAGAGETQYF.

The rearrangement joins TRBV6-5 to TRBJ2-7; the D is unclear. Germline loops: CDR1 MNHEY, CDR2 SVGAGI. The CDR3 runs to 13 residues. Trimming stripped 5 bases from V and 7 bases from J, with 15 bases between. CDR3 loop: CASSPPPPWEQYF. CDR3 sequence (DNA): TGTGCCAGCAGTCCCCCTCCTCCCTGGGAGCAGTACTTC.

This clone appeared a single time. Here the CDR3 DNA reads TGTGCCAGCTCACTCCTCGGGGTTGTGGGGGTTCGAACCAACAATCAGCCCCAGCATTTT. This encodes CASSLLGVVGVRTNNQPQHF. This chain joins TRBV18 and TRBJ1-5; D possibly corresponds to TRBD1 (5 bases). The CDR3 runs to 20 residues. CDR1 is KGHSH and CDR2 is LQKENI in the germline V gene. V dropped 4 bases and J dropped 3 bases, with 28 bases sitting between them.

V is TRBV6-5 and J is TRBJ1-3; 10 bases are a match to TRBD1. The CDR3 is made up of 15 amino acids. Germline V gene sequence: CDR1 MNHEY, CDR2 SVGAGI. Unmatched junction bases numbered 10, after V lost 6 bases and J lost 8 bases. CDR3 sequence (DNA): TGTGCCAGCAGACTTAGACAGGGGGCAGGGGACACCATATATTTT. This sequence encodes CASRLRQGAGDTIYF.

The chain is built from TRBV2 and TRBJ1-5, with D maybe TRBD1 (6 bases). The germline V gene encodes CDR1 SNHLY and CDR2 FYNNEI. The CDR3 has 14 residues. The V and J ends lost 7 bases and 6 bases respectively, with 16 bases between them. The CDR3 bases are TGTGCCAGCACAAGCCCAGGGGCAGGTCAGCCCCAGCATTTT. Its translation is CASTSPGAGQPQHF.

J is TRBJ2-4 and V is TRBV19, with TRBD2 matching 7 bases. Germline assignment: CDR1 LNHDA and CDR2 SQIVND (reference sequence). The V segment lost 5 bases and the J segment 0 bases; nucleotides outside the gene matches: 16. The CDR3 has 19 amino acids. The CDR3 protein is CASSPRTRTKRVAKNIQYF. In nucleotides, the CDR3 is TGTGCCAGTAGTCCTAGGACTAGAACGAAAAGGGTAGCCAAAAACATTCAGTACTTC.

The V call is TRBV19, the J call TRBJ2-1; D is unclear. This CDR3 is built from 15 residues. Germline CDR1 reads LNHDA; CDR2 reads SQIVND (reference sequence). Deletions cut 6 bases from V and 5 bases from J, with 17 bases between. The CDR3 region has the DNA TGTGCCAGTAGCCAACTTCACACCGCGAACAATGAGCAGTTCTTC. Protein: CASSQLHTANNEQFF.

The CDR3 sequence is CASSSGQGARNEKLFF. CDR3 DNA sequence: TGCGCCAGCAGCTCCGGCCAGGGGGCGCGTAATGAAAAACTGTTTTTT. V gene TRBV5-1 combines with J gene TRBJ1-4, with TRBD1 identical over 8 bases. J gave up 4 bases and V 3 bases, and 8 bases lay outside the gene matches. The germline V gene has CDR1 SGHRS and CDR2 YFSETQ. This CDR3 region has 16 residues.

The chain uses TRBV5-1 and TRBJ1-4, with a weak D call TRBD1 (6 bases). The CDR3 has 15 amino acids. Trimming cost V 1 base and J 7 bases, with 14 bases left between them. The germline CDR1 and CDR2 sequences are SGHRS and YFSETQ. The CDR3 protein is CASSLTGIRSEKLFF. CDR3 nucleotide sequence: TGCGCCAGCAGCTTGACAGGGATCCGGAGTGAAAAACTGTTTTTT.

The J gene is TRBJ2-2, the V gene TRBV30; tentative D call: TRBD1 (6 bases). CDR1 is GTSNPN, CDR2 SVGIG, per germline (reference sequence). V was trimmed by 3 bases and J by 1 base, leaving 9 bases between them. This CDR3 spans 14 amino acids. This chain's CDR3 is CAWRGAMNTGELFF. CDR3 DNA sequence: TGTGCCTGGAGGGGGGCCATGAACACCGGGGAGCTGTTTTTT.

The CDR3 DNA reads as TGTGCCACCAGCAGAGGGCGGGTAGCCACAGATACGCAGTATTTT. It translates to CATSRGRVATDTQYF. The V gene is TRBV15, the J gene TRBJ2-3; D might be TRBD2 (5 bases). In germline, CDR1 is LNHNV, CDR2 YYDKDF (reference sequence). Trimming took 1 base from V and 2 from J, leaving 10 bases between them. The CDR3 sequence is 15 residues long.

The chain links TRBV6-5 to TRBJ2-1; D remains unclear. Per germline, CDR1 MNHEY and CDR2 SVGAGI. The CDR3 length is 14 residues. V lost 0 bases and J 6 bases, leaving 9 bases between the germline ends. For the CDR3, the DNA is TGTGCCAGCAGTTACTCGAACGGCGGCAATGAGCAGTTCTTC. This translates into CASSYSNGGNEQFF.

The gene calls are TRBV4-2 and TRBJ2-2; D is perhaps TRBD1 (7 bases). The V end lost 0 bases, the J end lost 1 base, and 12 bases lay between the germline ends. CDR1 and CDR2 from the germline V gene are LGHNA and YNFKEQ. The CDR3 runs 17 residues. The CDR3 protein is CASSQEGGGLNTGELFF. CDR3 sequence (DNA): TGTGCCAGCAGCCAAGAAGGAGGGGGCCTGAACACCGGGGAGCTGTTTTTT.

The V gene is TRBV5-1, the J gene TRBJ2-3; 12 nucleotides align to TRBD2. The CDR3 spans 15 residues. The germline CDR1 and CDR2 sequences are SGHRS and YFSETQ. The V and J ends lost 0 bases and 6 bases, in that order; junction bases with no gene match: 2. The CDR3 sequence is CASSLALAGGDTQYF. In DNA, the CDR3 is TGCGCCAGCAGCTTGGCCCTAGCGGGGGGGGATACGCAGTATTTT.

This clone appeared a single time. This chain connects TRBV2 to TRBJ2-7, with 8 positions matching TRBD2. Trimming took 6 bases from V and 2 from J; bases not matched to a gene: 18. The germline gives CDR1 SNHLY, CDR2 FYNNEI. CDR3 length: 18 residues. CDR3 sequence reads: CASRANFGRGGATYEQYF. The CDR3 DNA reads TGTGCCAGCAGGGCCAATTTTGGCCGGGGGGGGGCAACCTACGAGCAGTACTTC.

Here the CDR3 reads CASSLTGQGEGYTF. The CDR3 DNA reads as TGCGCCAGCAGCTTGACCGGACAGGGCGAGGGCTACACCTTC. This chain links TRBV5-1 with TRBJ1-2; 8 positions match TRBD1. There are 14 residues in the CDR3. The germline V gene encodes CDR1 SGHRS and CDR2 YFSETQ. J was trimmed by 8 bases and V by 1 base; bases with no gene match: 7.

The chain joins TRBV25-1 to TRBJ1-2, with 8 bases matching TRBD1. Trimming took 2 bases from V and 5 from J; bases not matched to a gene: 7. The V gene's germline CDR1 is MGHDK and CDR2 SYGVNS. This CDR3 has 15 residues. The CDR3 DNA reads as TGTGCCAGCAGTGAAGTCAGGGGGCAGATATATGGCTACACCTTC. It translates to CASSEVRGQIYGYTF.